A selection of T cell receptor beta chains follows, all from one sample in a study of T-cell memory formation after mild COVID-19. TCRdb ran MiXCR on the 5' RACE reads and lists one entry per CDR3 protein. The table records about 290,000 distinct CDR3 sequences, more than 15% of them present only once. The sequenced sample was PBMCs or a T cell subset sorted from them (not recorded which). The receptors stem from a man between 18 and 35 years old who had mild COVID-19 (a few samples of this study predate the infection). Cell type and time point are not known. Both conserved end residues are part of each CDR3. The order of the fields is clone size, J gene, D gene, V gene, CDR3 DNA, CDR3 protein. The D gene is left open where the match is weak. The size of a clone is reported for some rows only, either as once, few or many, or as a class for expanded clones.

>-|TRBJ1-1|-|TRBV12-3/TRBV12-4
TGTGCCAGCAGTCGACGAGGGTCGTCGGACACTGAAGCTTTCTTT
CASSRRGSSDTEAFF
>many|TRBJ1-2|TRBD1|TRBV5-1
TGCGCCAGCAGCTTGGACGGACAGGGTAACGGCTACACCTTC
CASSLDGQGNGYTF
>few|TRBJ1-2|TRBD1|TRBV6-1
TGTGCCAGCAGCCGACAGGGCCTAGCTAACTATGGCTACACCTTC
CASSRQGLANYGYTF
>-|TRBJ1-2|TRBD1|TRBV9
TGTGCCAGCAGCCCAGGACAGGGGATCTATGGCTACACCTTC
CASSPGQGIYGYTF
>few|TRBJ2-3|-|TRBV27
TGTGCCAGCAGTTTCACAGGGCCTCCGAACACAGATACGCAGTATTTT
CASSFTGPPNTDTQYF
>-|TRBJ2-2|-|TRBV6-5
TGTGCCAGCAGCTACGGAACCCGCCCCGGGGAGCTGTTTTTT
CASSYGTRPGELFF
>many|TRBJ2-4|-|TRBV20-1
TGCAGTGCTAGAGTGCGGGTGGAAAACATTCAGTACTTC
CSARVRVENIQYF
>few|TRBJ1-1|-|TRBV4-1
TGCGCCAGCAGCCCCCAGCAATCAACTGAAGCTTTCTTT
CASSPQQSTEAFF
>-|TRBJ2-4|-|TRBV20-1
TGCAGTGCTAGGAGCCAGAAGGCCAAAAACATTCAGTACTTC
CSARSQKAKNIQYF
>-|TRBJ1-1|TRBD1|TRBV2
TGTGCCAGCAGTGAGGACAGGCCCTGGTACACTGAAGCTTTCTTT
CASSEDRPWYTEAFF
>-|TRBJ2-1|TRBD2|TRBV28
TGTGCCAGCAGCTCGGGGACTAGCGGGGACTCGGAGCAGTTCTTC
CASSSGTSGDSEQFF
>few|TRBJ1-4|-|TRBV24-1
TGTGCCACCAGTGACCCATCTCTCTCGACGAGGCCCAATGAAAAACTGTTTTTT
CATSDPSLSTRPNEKLFF
>-|TRBJ1-5|-|TRBV27
TGTGCCAGCAGTTTTGGCCAGCCCAATCAGCCCCAGCATTTT
CASSFGQPNQPQHF
>few|TRBJ1-2|-|TRBV20-1
TGCAGTGCTCTGGAGGACAGTTACTTTTATGGCTACACCTTC
CSALEDSYFYGYTF
>-|TRBJ2-1|TRBD2|TRBV19
TGTGCCAGTAGTATAACGAGCGGGGCCTACAATGAGCAGTTCTTC
CASSITSGAYNEQFF
>few|TRBJ2-5|-|TRBV20-1
TGCAGTGCTAGATCCGCACGGAACAAGGGGACCCAGTACTTC
CSARSARNKGTQYF
>-|TRBJ2-1|-|TRBV10-3
TGTGCCATCAGTGCCAGCTTAACCTACAATGAGCAGTTCTTC
CAISASLTYNEQFF
>-|TRBJ1-1|-|TRBV6-5
TGTGCCAGCAGTTACGGCTACAGGGTGGCCACTGAAGCTTTCTTT
CASSYGYRVATEAFF
>-|TRBJ2-4|TRBD2|TRBV5-1
TGCGCCAGCAGCTGGCTAGCGGGGGAAAACATTCAGTACTTC
CASSWLAGENIQYF
>few|TRBJ1-5|-|TRBV7-8
TGTGCCAGCAGCTCGTTGGGGGGCAATCAGCCCCAGCATTTT
CASSSLGGNQPQHF